This T cell receptor beta chain was sequenced for a study of T cells in localized non-small cell lung cancer. Measured with immunoSEQ multiplex PCR; TCRdb has only the in-frame clones, and not every one. The table includes 45,000 to 60,000 clones, over 75% detected once. Sequencing was performed on peripheral blood, taken before any cancer treatment. This receptor was identified in a female donor older than 55 with stage II squamous cell lung carcinoma.

CDR3: CASSGGHKETQYF. DNA for the CDR3: TGTGCCAGCTCAGGAGGACATAAGGAGACCCAGTACTTC. The chain carries TRBV18 and TRBJ2-5; D is perhaps TRBD1 or TRBD2 (5 bases each). V gave up 5 bases and J gave up 5 bases, with 12 bases separating them. Germline V gene lookup returns CDR1 KGHSH and CDR2 LQKENI. The CDR3 sequence is 13 residues long.